This entry is about one TCR beta chain. Its recognized antigen is unknown. No much larger clone is present one base from it, and per-base qualities are unavailable. From cysteine to phenylalanine, the CDR3 is 13 amino acids long. Only CDR3 DNA is held: 39 bases, read in frame from base 1. The V and J ends are trimmed by 8 bases and 1 base, leaving 8 bases between them. The germline V gene provides CDR1 SGHNT and CDR2 YENEEA. This specimen belongs to a study of Ad26.COV2.S vaccination and SARS-CoV-2 variants (dated by TCRdb to the early 2020s). At the level of the whole study: Donors in the vaccine arm were drawn from COV1001, a phase I-IIa trial of Ad26.COV2.S in healthy adults that was multicentre, randomized, double-blind and placebo-controlled. Blinding of investigators to trial group allocation was maintained during experiments and outcome assessment. A total of some 30 samples were included in the TCR-sequenced set, comprising 19 Ad26.COV2.S vaccine recipients, 5 placebo recipients and 8 SARS-CoV-2 convalescent individuals. TCRbeta repertoire sequencing was used to assess the specificity and breadth of SARS-CoV-2-reactive T cell receptors after Ad26.COV2.S vaccination. Trial participants were randomized into five groups of five: low-dose or high-dose Ad26.COV2.S given once or twice, or placebo on both occasions. Ad26.COV2.S was given intramuscularly at 5x10^10 or 1x10^11 viral particles, as a single shot or as two shots 56 days apart. The research as a whole found: Ad26.COV2.S recipients had higher spike-specific TCR breadth than placebo recipients (P = 0.0014). After vaccination, spike-specific CD8+ and CD4+ T cell responses were reported to show substantial breadth. Comparable non-spike TCR breadth was observed between vaccine and placebo recipients, consistent with only spike being contained in the vaccine. The study was not powered to compare responses between vaccine doses or regimens. The authors noted that the TCR breadth and depth analyses may have underestimated total T cell responses.

The immunoSEQ Assay was the method used to sequence TCRbeta CDR3 regions. After extraction, genomic DNA underwent amplification by bias-controlled multiplex PCR, followed by high-throughput sequencing. Regarding the original processing steps: To quantify the absolute abundance of every unique TCRbeta CDR3 region, sequences were collapsed and filtered. Usable DNA was measured by amplifying reference genes present in all nucleated cells, and TCRbeta template counts were normalized to that usable DNA to estimate T cell fraction. Repertoire TCRs were annotated as SARS-CoV-2-specific when V gene, CDR3 amino acid sequence and J gene were exactly matched to a known reactive TCR set. The reference SARS-CoV-2 TCR set was derived from MIRA and filtered for enrichment in COVID-19-positive ImmuneCODE repertoires, a step that removed public or cross-reactive TCRs. Drawing on the MIRA antigens, annotated TCRs were analysed further at the level of specific ORF or position within ORF. Breadth was defined as the number of annotated unique rearrangements divided by the total number of unique productive rearrangements, and depth was defined as the summed frequency of the annotated unique rearrangements. Two-sided Wilcoxon rank-sum tests were applied when comparing TCR breadth between groups. Drawn from immuneACCESS, this table holds only the in-frame rearrangements with V and J called that TCRdb kept. Clones are partly lost; checked studies trace under half to an unresolved V gene and leave the rest unexplained. The V and J calls and clone size come from that table; D and trimming were worked out from the DNA. The sample table contains some 480,000 clones; only one count was recorded for 87% of them. Over 10% of the sample is taken by the ten largest.

The sample's treatment or condition, from its label and the paper: 19 received Ad26.COV2.S at low or high dose, single or two shots; about 5 received placebo; per-sample allocation not given. For vaccine and placebo recipients, repertoires were sequenced using samples collected on day 63 after the first injection. Cohort 1b enrolled about 25 adults aged 18-55 years at a single site in Boston, USA, between 29 July and 7 August 2020. Ad26.COV2.S was a replication-incompetent adenovirus type 26 vector that expressed a prefusion-stabilized SARS-CoV-2 spike protein derived from the original Wuhan strain.

Specimen: peripheral blood, collected in a trial of Ad26.COV2.S vaccine versus placebo. The source is a person aged 18 to 59 who received the Ad26.COV2.S COVID-19 vaccine or a placebo. The chain couples TRBV11-3 to TRBJ2-2; no confident D gene assignment can be made. The CDR3 region has the sequence CASAPRNTGELFF. The bases are TGTGCCAGCGCGCCTCGGAACACCGGGGAGCTGTTTTTT.